This passage covers 24 T cell receptor delta chains from one sample sequenced in a study of γδ T cells in repeated Plasmodium falciparum infection (dated by TCRdb to about 2021). For bulk TCR repertoire analysis, Vgamma9/Vdelta2+ and Vdelta2-negative gammadelta T cell populations were flow-sorted out of peripheral blood mononuclear cells. To prepare the library, multiplex PCR was applied. TCRdb shows the sequencer as Illumina MiSeq. The public reads were reprocessed by TCRdb using CATT, and rows of matching DNA were later combined. The sample table contains approximately 90,000 delta-chain clones; only one count was recorded for 0.9% to 1% of them. 7.5% to 10% of the sample comes from the top ten. Sample: gamma-delta T cells from blood. The receptors stem from a pool of human donors (malaria-infected and uninfected, not separated).

This clone was recorded many times. TCRdb attributes to this sequence the protein of a much larger clone, which differs from the DNA translation at residue 8; a read error is likely, and the protein displayed is translated from the DNA. The rearrangement joins TRDV2 to TRDJ1, with 7 bases matching TRDD3. Germline matching of the DNA provided the J gene here, since TCRdb leaves it blank. V lost 4 bases to trimming and J lost 0 bases; unmatched junction nucleotides: 16. Germline V CDR1 and CDR2: GEAIGNYY, EKD. The length of the CDR3 is 18 residues. The CDR3, as DNA: TGTGCCTGTGAGAAACTGGGGAAATCTGCAACCCACACCGATAAACTCATCTTT. Translated, it gives CACEKLGKSATHTDKLIF.

A note on this clone: The protein held in TCRdb is that of a much larger clone and does not match this DNA's translation at residue 14, likely because of a read error; the protein shown is translated from the DNA. Here the CDR3 reads CALGEDISGIPPYADKLIF. As DNA, the CDR3 is TGTGCTCTTGGGGAAGATATCTCCGGGATTCCCCCGTACGCCGATAAACTCATCTTT. The genes are TRDV1 and TRDJ1; a weak D match, TRDD3 (5 bases). Here the J gene was assigned by germline matching of the DNA, as TCRdb has none. The CDR3 is 19 residues long. Trimming left V 2 bases short and J 3 bases short, with 25 bases between. CDR1 and CDR2 (germline): TSWWSYY, QGS.

A few counts support this clone. TCRdb attributes to this sequence the protein of a much larger clone, which differs from the DNA translation at residue 3; a read error is likely, and the protein displayed is translated from the DNA. The chain joins TRDV2 to TRDJ1; TRDD3 might be the D (5 bases). No J gene is reported in TCRdb; it was inferred here by comparing the DNA with germline. Germline V lookup: CDR1 GEAIGNYY, CDR2 EKD. The CDR3 has 16 amino acids. CDR3 sequence reads: CAGDTPGGLYTDKLIF. As DNA, the CDR3 is TGTGCCGGTGACACCCCAGGGGGGTTGTACACCGATAAACTCATCTTT.

This clone has just a few counts. This likely stems from a read error, as it lies one base from a far larger clone. Other DNA sequences from this sample encode an identical CDR3 as well. V gene TRDV1 combines with J gene TRDJ1; D is possibly TRDD3 (6 bases). Germline values: CDR1 TSWWSYY, CDR2 QGS. The CDR3 covers 22 residues. The CDR3 spells CALGDHHYFFHWAALRTDKLIF. The CDR3 DNA sequence: TGTGCCCTTGGGGACCATCACTACTTCTTTCACTGGGCCGCCCTCCGTACCGATAAACTCATCTTT.

This clone showed up just a few times. This likely reflects a read error, since a far larger clone is one base away. The sample contains more than one DNA sequence encoding this CDR3. The V and J genes are TRAV38-2/DV8 and TRDJ1; perhaps TRDD2 as D (6 bases). Trimming removed 7 bases from V and 0 bases from J, with 31 bases in between. Germline CDR1 TSESDYY, CDR2 QEAYKQQN. The CDR3 extends over 20 amino acids. CDR3 loop: CAYLPSYKGINIVYTDKLIF. The CDR3, as DNA: TGTGCTTATTTACCGTCCTACAAGGGAATAAATATTGTCTACACCGATAAACTCATCTTT.

This clone qualifies as medium-sized. The sample contains more than one DNA sequence encoding this CDR3. In nucleotides, the CDR3 is TGTGCTCTTGGGGGACGCGGGGGGTTGACCGATAAACTCATCTTT. Translation: CALGGRGGLTDKLIF. The rearrangement links TRDV1 to TRDJ1; the D gene is possibly TRDD3 (5 bases). V was shortened by 4 bases and J by 2 bases, with 14 bases between the two germline ends. The CDR3 is made up of 15 amino acids. The germline V gene encodes CDR1 TSWWSYY and CDR2 QGS.

In the case of this clone: A far larger clone is one base from this, pointing to a likely read error. Other nucleotide sequences in the sample specify the same CDR3. The gene calls are TRDV2 and TRDJ1; 12 nucleotides match TRDD3. TCRdb offers no J gene call, so here the DNA was matched to germline to obtain one. CDR1 and CDR2 from the germline V gene are GEAIGNYY and EKD. The CDR3 covers 19 residues. J lost 1 base, V lost 4 bases, and 15 bases had no gene match. CDR3 residues: CACDTEYWGIHLGTDKLIF. DNA for the CDR3: TGTGCCTGTGATACCGAGTACTGGGGGATACACTTGGGCACCGATAAACTCATCTTT.

Comments on this clone: The mismatch at residue 4 between this DNA's translation and the TCRdb protein of a much larger clone likely reflects a read error; the protein shown is translated from the DNA. The CDR3 coding sequence is TGTGCCTGTGGCAAGATCCTGCCACTAACCCGGGGCGATAAACTCATCTTT. Translated, it gives CACGKILPLTRGDKLIF. The chain couples TRDV2 to TRDJ1; D not certain. The J gene comes from matching the DNA to germline here; TCRdb lacks it. Germline V gene sequence: CDR1 GEAIGNYY, CDR2 EKD. The CDR3 runs 17 residues. Trimming took off 5 bases at V and 4 bases at J, with 25 bases between the two ends.

Comments on this clone: The protein TCRdb lists belongs to a much larger clone and differs from this DNA's translation at residue 14, which points to a read error; the protein shown is made from the DNA. The V gene is TRDV2, the J gene TRDJ1; no firm D call. The J gene, missing from TCRdb, was assigned here through DNA to germline matching. Germline lookup yields CDR1 GEAIGNYY and CDR2 EKD. This CDR3 has 18 amino acids. DNA of the CDR3: TGTGCCTGTGACACGAAGTACTACCAGCCGATGTACACCTATAAACTCATCTTT. Translating gives CACDTKYYQPMYTYKLIF.

This clone appeared a few times. A far larger clone is just one base off, so this is likely a read error. This CDR3 is also generated by other DNA sequences in the sample. The J gene is TRDJ1, the V gene TRDV2; 7 bases fit TRDD3. The J gene comes from matching the DNA to germline here; TCRdb lacks it. This CDR3 is built from 16 residues. Germline V gene data show CDR1 as GEAIGNYY and CDR2 as EKD. V trimming: 4 bases; J trimming: 3 bases; junction bases outside the gene matches: 13. In DNA form, the CDR3 reads TGTGCCTGTGATAAGACTGGGGCCGACGGGGCCGATAAACTCATCTTT. As protein: CACDKTGADGADKLIF.

A word on this clone: Translating this DNA gives a protein that differs at residue 5 from the TCRdb one, which belongs to a much larger clone; a read error is likely, and the protein shown is this translation. The V call is TRDV2, the J call TRDJ1; D not certain. Here the J gene was assigned by germline matching of the DNA, as TCRdb has none. V was trimmed by 3 bases and J by 0 bases, leaving 13 bases between them. CDR1 is GEAIGNYY and CDR2 is EKD in the germline V gene. The CDR3 is made up of 15 amino acids. CDR3 sequence (DNA): TGTGCCTGTGACGAATTGGCCAGTTACACCGATAAACTCATCTTT. Translation: CACDELASYTDKLIF.

Concerning this clone itself: A far larger clone is a single base away, which makes a read error likely. The sample holds other DNA sequences that translate to the same CDR3. This chain joins TRDV1 and TRDJ2; D could derive from TRDD2 or TRDD3 (5 bases each). Assignment of the J gene here rests on matching the DNA to germline, because TCRdb gives none. From germline, CDR1 is TSWWSYY and CDR2 QGS. Trimming took off 3 bases at V and 4 bases at J, with 27 bases between the two ends. CDR3 length: 20 residues. CDR3 residues: CALGEPLLSGIYDETAQLFF. CDR3 DNA: TGTGCTCTTGGGGAGCCTCTCCTAAGTGGGATTTACGATGAGACAGCACAACTCTTCTTT.

This clone was detected only a few times. This DNA's translation differs at residue 6 from TCRdb's protein, which comes from a much larger clone; a read error is likely, and the protein shown is translated from the DNA. This chain links TRDV2 with TRDJ1; TRDD3 matches 9 bases. Here the J gene came from matching the DNA to germline, since TCRdb omits it. The CDR3 consists of 16 residues. CDR1 and CDR2 (germline): GEAIGNYY, EKD. Trimming cost V 4 bases and J 0 bases; bases outside gene matches: 8. CDR3 coding DNA: TGTGCCTGTGATCTACAGGGGGATACCTACACCGATAAACTCATCTTT. This encodes CACDLQGDTYTDKLIF.

As to this clone: The protein given by TCRdb reflects a much larger clone and differs at residue 3 from this DNA's translation, likely from a read error; the protein shown is the DNA's translation. V is TRDV2 and J is TRDJ1, with 11 bases matching TRDD3. TCRdb gives no J gene; it was assigned here by matching the DNA to germline. The CDR3 covers 16 residues. Germline V gene data show CDR1 as GEAIGNYY and CDR2 as EKD. V lost 9 bases, J lost 3 bases, and 14 bases stayed unmatched. The CDR3 DNA follows: TGTGCCCGCTCAGGACTGGGGGATAACCCACCCGATAAACTCATCTTT. Translated, it gives CARSGLGDNPPDKLIF.

Points on this clone: The TCRdb record carries a much larger clone's protein, which differs from this DNA's translation at residue 11; a read error is the likely cause, and the protein listed here is the DNA translation. The chain recombines TRDV2 with TRDJ1; 7 bases agree with TRDD3. TCRdb does not report a J gene; here it was assigned by matching the DNA to germline references. Trimming took 0 bases from V and 0 from J; bases not matched to a gene: 12. The CDR3 is 18 residues long. The V gene's germline CDR1 is GEAIGNYY and CDR2 EKD. The CDR3 is CACDTLAGGLRYTDKLIF. In DNA, the CDR3 is TGTGCCTGTGACACCTTGGCTGGGGGTCTACGATACACCGATAAACTCATCTTT.

As regards this clone: Translating this DNA gives a protein that differs at residue 18 from the TCRdb one, which belongs to a much larger clone; a read error is likely, and the protein shown is this translation. The CDR3 reads CALGGLWRPSYFTLGDTEGTDKLIF. The CDR3 DNA reads as TGTGCTCTTGGGGGCTTGTGGCGGCCTTCCTACTTTACCCTGGGGGATACGGAGGGGACCGATAAACTCATCTTT. The gene calls are TRDV1 and TRDJ1; 12 bases are shared with TRDD3. TCRdb records no J gene; here it was assigned by comparing the DNA to germline. J gave up 2 bases and V 4 bases, and 32 bases lay outside the gene matches. Germline loops: CDR1 TSWWSYY, CDR2 QGS. The CDR3 has 25 residues.

On this clone: The protein TCRdb gives is from a much larger clone and does not agree with this DNA's translation at residue 8, likely a read error; the protein shown here comes from the DNA. V gene TRDV1 combines with J gene TRDJ1, with TRDD3 matching 10 bases. TCRdb does not report a J gene; here it was assigned by matching the DNA to germline references. From germline, CDR1 is TSWWSYY and CDR2 QGS. With 2 bases clipped from V and 1 base from J, the junction kept 31 bases outside the gene matches. CDR3 length equals 25 residues. Written as DNA, the CDR3 is TGTGCTCTTGGGGAAATTAGAAGTCAGCCAGAAAGGGGCGTACTGGGGGATTTCCCCACCGATAAACTCATCTTT. Amino acids: CALGEIRSQPERGVLGDFPTDKLIF.

Only a few counts were recorded for this clone. This likely reflects a read error, since a far larger clone is one base away. Other DNA sequences in this sample translate to the same CDR3. The CDR3 DNA is TGTGCCTGTGATGGTACTGGGGGCCGCTCCTGGGACACCCGCCAGATGTTTTTC. Translated, it gives CACDGTGGRSWDTRQMFF. The chain is built from TRDV2 and TRDJ3, with 8 bases lining up with TRDD3. No J gene was available from TCRdb, and it was assigned here by a germline match of the DNA. The CDR3 sequence is 18 residues long. CDR1 is GEAIGNYY and CDR2 is EKD in the germline V gene.

A word on this clone: TCRdb shows a much larger clone's protein in place of this DNA's translation, and the two differ at residue 3, likely through a read error; the protein shown is translated from the DNA. CDR3 protein: CASDSLTGGQTEYTDKLIF. As DNA, the CDR3 is TGTGCCAGTGACTCTCTAACTGGGGGACAGACTGAGTACACCGATAAACTCATCTTT. The rearrangement uses TRDV2 and TRDJ1; 9 positions agree with TRDD3. TCRdb offers no J gene call, so here the DNA was matched to germline to obtain one. The CDR3 totals 19 residues. Germline V CDR1 and CDR2: GEAIGNYY, EKD.

Details on this clone: The TCRdb record carries a much larger clone's protein, which differs from this DNA's translation at residue 7; a read error is the likely cause, and the protein listed here is the DNA translation. The V gene is TRDV2, the J gene TRDJ1; D gene uncertain. TCRdb records no J gene; here it was assigned by comparing the DNA to germline. Germline assignment: CDR1 GEAIGNYY and CDR2 EKD. V shed 1 base and J shed 2 bases, with 25 bases lying between them. The CDR3 has 19 residues. The CDR3 protein is CACDTIGRKQYSVTDKLIF. DNA of the CDR3: TGTGCCTGTGACACGATAGGCCGTAAACAGTATTCAGTGACCGATAAACTCATCTTT.

There are a few counts of this clone. This likely stems from a read error, as it lies one base from a far larger clone. The sample has other DNA sequences that encode this CDR3 too. This chain uses TRDV1 with TRDJ1, with 7 nucleotides matching TRDD3. CDR3 length equals 18 residues. Germline CDR1 reads TSWWSYY; CDR2 reads QGS. V gave up 5 bases and J gave up 0 bases; unmatched junction bases: 15. The CDR3 protein is CALGSGGPWGLHTDKLIF. In DNA form, the CDR3 reads TGTGCTCTTGGGAGCGGAGGACCCTGGGGGCTGCACACCGATAAACTCATCTTT.

This clone was counted only a few times. TCRdb pairs this DNA with a much larger clone's protein that differs at residue 10, likely a read error; the protein shown was translated from the DNA. The V gene call reads TRDV2; no J gene was called. The germline gives CDR1 GEAIGNYY, CDR2 EKD. The CDR3 is 12 amino acids. CDR3 DNA sequence: TGTGCCTGTGACACCGGCGACGATAAACCCATCTTT. Translation gives CACDTGDDKPIF.

Of note for this clone: The protein that TCRdb holds for this DNA derives from a much larger clone and differs from the translated DNA at residue 14, which likely indicates a read error; the protein shown here is translated from the DNA. The gene calls are TRDV1 and TRDJ1, with 7 bases lining up with TRDD3. TCRdb lists no J gene, so it was determined here by aligning the DNA to germline. Germline loops: CDR1 TSWWSYY, CDR2 QGS. V lost 1 base and J lost 4; bases outside the gene matches: 18. This CDR3 has 19 amino acids. For the CDR3, the DNA is TGTGCTCTTGGGGAACATAAGGCGGACTGGGGTGCTCGGATCGATAAACTCATCTTT. Its translation is CALGEHKADWGARIDKLIF.

To note about this clone: The TCRdb protein comes from a much larger clone and disagrees with this DNA's translation at residue 7, likely due to a read error; the protein given here is derived from the DNA. The chain carries TRDV2 and TRDJ1; 7 nucleotides line up with TRDD3. The CDR3 loop spans 19 amino acids. J lost 0 bases, V lost 0 bases, and 15 bases had no gene match. From germline, CDR1 is GEAIGNYY and CDR2 EKD. The CDR3 here is CACDTVDSVVGDHTDKLIF. The CDR3 region has the DNA TGTGCCTGTGACACCGTGGACAGTGTGGTGGGGGACCACACCGATAAACTCATCTTT.